This T cell receptor (beta chain) was identified in a study of T cell repertoires in cytomegalovirus infection. Study summary: Both CMV infection and a matching HLA type were indicated by public TCR beta signatures.

TCRdb re-called the reads with MiXCR, one entry per CDR3 protein. The table has roughly 640,000 distinct CDR3 sequences, less than 25% seen once. The clonotype originates from a human donor in good health (CMV status not recorded). Some clones in this sample may be carry-over from other donors' samples. The sequenced material came from CD8+ T cells from PBMCs.

CDR3 loop: CASSSSSRGDAGTQYF. CDR3 coding DNA: TGTGCCAGCAGCTCCTCATCTCGGGGGGACGCGGGGACCCAGTACTTC. The chain joins TRBV7-1 to TRBJ2-5, with 7 positions matching TRBD2. TRBV7-1 is marked as an open reading frame, function uncertain. The CDR3 has 16 amino acids. V lost 3 bases to trimming and J lost 7 bases; unmatched junction nucleotides: 14.